This TCR beta chain was identified during a study of cytomegalovirus exposure and HLA in healthy donors. Study context: About 82 million unique TCRs from HLA-typed donors were held in an early release of data.

The length of the CDR3 is 16 residues. Trimming removed 5 bases from V and 5 bases from J; junction bases left unmatched: 12. Germline V gene data show CDR1 as SGHTA and CDR2 as FQGTGA. Study results and limitations: The analysis excluded some indistinguishable V segments, including TRBV6-2 and TRBV6-3. In an earlier analysis, most TCR beta V segments were productive about 90% or about 30% of the time.

Primers for the PCR totalled 60 Vbeta and 13 Jbeta. Profiled with immunoSEQ multiplex PCR; TCRdb holds only in-frame clones, not every one. The repertoire shows over 100,000 clones; the top ten hold around 1.6%. The study sampled nominally healthy donors, though unrecorded immune exposures were likely. In the case of this clone: Its target is unknown.

This chain uses TRBV7-3 with TRBJ1-1; 9 bases fit TRBD1. The source is a man younger than 35 in good health and CMV-seronegative. Specimen: PBMCs. Here the CDR3 DNA reads TGTGCCAGCAGCGACATCACGCGGACAGGGGAAACTGAAGCTTTCTTT. Protein product: CASSDITRTGETEAFF.